A selection of T cell receptor beta chains follows, all from one sample in a study of CD8+CD57+ T cells in acquired aplastic anemia. MiXCR, applied by TCRdb to the reads, yields one record per CDR3 protein. The data contain 250,000 to 300,000 distinct CDR3 sequences, roughly 59% of them singletons. Sequencing used sorted CD4+, CD8+, or CD8+CD57+ T cells (not recorded which) from PBMCs. These receptors all come from a human donor with aplastic anemia. Both conserved end residues are part of each CDR3. The D gene is left open where the match is weak. Expanded clones get a size class; other rows say once, few or many, or leave the size out.

v_gene	d_gene	abundance	j_gene	CDR3aa	CDR3nt
TRBV6-6	-	-	TRBJ2-5	CASSVTSAGGQETQYF	TGTGCCAGCAGTGTAACCTCCGCCGGGGGCCAGGAGACCCAGTACTTC
TRBV7-3	-	once	TRBJ2-1	CASSDTRGDNEQFF	TGTGCCAGCAGCGATACCCGAGGGGACAATGAGCAATTCTTC
TRBV15	-	-	TRBJ1-2	CATSKLGNNYGYTF	TGTGCCACCAGCAAGCTGGGAAACAACTATGGCTACACCTTC
TRBV20-1	TRBD1	-	TRBJ1-5	CSARGNNRGPQHF	TGCAGTGCTAGGGGGAATAACAGGGGACCCCAGCATTTT
TRBV10-3	TRBD1	-	TRBJ1-4	CATLPQGGAEEKLFF	TGTGCCACCCTCCCGCAAGGGGGCGCGGAGGAAAAACTGTTTTTT
TRBV5-1	-	-	TRBJ1-2	CASSLEGANYGYTF	TGCGCCAGCAGCTTGGAAGGAGCTAACTATGGCTACACCTTC
TRBV2	TRBD1	-	TRBJ1-6	CASTYDRGRWVSPLHF	TGTGCCAGCACCTATGACAGGGGGCGGTGGGTTTCACCCCTCCACTTT
TRBV5-5	-	-	TRBJ2-5	CASSLEGLPTSGQYF	TGTGCCAGCAGCTTGGAAGGACTACCAACGTCGGGGCAGTACTTC
TRBV7-9	TRBD2	-	TRBJ2-1	CASRSLVAGGSGNEQFF	TGTGCCAGCAGGAGCCTCGTAGCGGGGGGTAGTGGCAATGAGCAGTTCTTC
TRBV5-4	TRBD2	-	TRBJ2-3	CASSSHSGRYTQYF	TGTGCCAGCAGCTCCCACAGCGGGAGGTATACGCAGTATTTT
TRBV9	TRBD2	many	TRBJ2-3	CASSVRLAGVADTQYF	TGTGCCAGCAGCGTAAGACTAGCGGGGGTGGCAGATACGCAGTATTTT
TRBV25-1	TRBD2	once	TRBJ2-3	CASSAGGLEYSRRDTQYF	TGTGCCAGCAGTGCTGGGGGACTAGAGTATAGTAGAAGGGATACGCAGTATTTT
TRBV7-2	-	once	TRBJ2-3	CASSLARGTDTQYF	TGTGCCAGCAGCTTAGCCCGGGGCACAGATACGCAGTATTTT